This section outlines one T cell receptor (beta chain) sequence together with its context. This entry comes from a study of blood T cells in healthy people across ages. The overall study: Capturing about one barcoded beta molecule per two T cells was achieved by template switching.

The second PCR ran roughly 7 to 11 cycles with a sample-barcoded 5' primer and J-beta primers. Each of the samples gave a minimum of 3 million paired-end reads that contained CDR3. TCRdb ran MiXCR on the 5' RACE reads and lists one entry per CDR3 protein. Here the sample spans roughly 700,000 distinct CDR3 sequences, over 45% being singletons. J was trimmed by 5 bases and V by 8 bases; bases with no gene match: 13. Germline V gene data show CDR1 as MNHEY and CDR2 as SVGEGT. The CDR3 is 15 residues long. Each of the donors had approximately 10 milliliters of peripheral blood drawn into EDTA-treated Vacutainer tubes.

Sequenced material: blood. This chain connects TRBV6-2 or TRBV6-3 to TRBJ1-1, with 8 bases aligning to TRBD1. The TCR comes from a woman aged 55-69 years in good health. The CDR3 sequence is CASGRSGRGLTEAFF. For the CDR3, the DNA is TGTGCCAGCGGGCGTTCCGGCAGGGGGCTTACTGAAGCTTTCTTT.